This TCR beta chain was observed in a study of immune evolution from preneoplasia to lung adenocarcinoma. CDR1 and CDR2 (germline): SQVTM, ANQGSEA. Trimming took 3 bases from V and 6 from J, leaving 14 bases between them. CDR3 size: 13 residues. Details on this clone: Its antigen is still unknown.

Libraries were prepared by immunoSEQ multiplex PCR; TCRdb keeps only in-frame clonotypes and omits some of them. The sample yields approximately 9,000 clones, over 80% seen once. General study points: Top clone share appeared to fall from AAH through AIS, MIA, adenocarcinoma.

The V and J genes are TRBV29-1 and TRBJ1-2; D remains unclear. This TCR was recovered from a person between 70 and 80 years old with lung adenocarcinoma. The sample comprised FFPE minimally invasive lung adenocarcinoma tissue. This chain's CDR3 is CSVDAAVGNGYTF. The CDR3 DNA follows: TGCAGCGTTGACGCGGCAGTTGGAAATGGCTACACCTTC.